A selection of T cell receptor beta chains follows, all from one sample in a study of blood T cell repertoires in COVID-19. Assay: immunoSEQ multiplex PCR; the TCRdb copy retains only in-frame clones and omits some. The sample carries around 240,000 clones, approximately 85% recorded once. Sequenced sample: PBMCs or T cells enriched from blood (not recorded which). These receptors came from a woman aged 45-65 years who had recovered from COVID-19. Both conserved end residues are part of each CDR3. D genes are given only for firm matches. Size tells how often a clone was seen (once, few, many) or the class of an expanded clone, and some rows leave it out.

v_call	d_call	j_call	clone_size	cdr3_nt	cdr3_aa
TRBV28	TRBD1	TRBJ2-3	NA	TGTGCCAGCAGTTTAGGGACAGGGAACACAGATACGCAGTATTTT	CASSLGTGNTDTQYF
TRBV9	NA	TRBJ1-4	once	TGTGCCAGCAGCGTCAGGGGTTTAGGGGAAAAACTGTTTTTT	CASSVRGLGEKLFF
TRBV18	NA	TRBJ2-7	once	TGTGCCAGCTCACCAGATACGGGACATGGGACATACGAGCAGTACTTC	CASSPDTGHGTYEQYF
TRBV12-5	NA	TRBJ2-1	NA	TGTGCTAGTGGTTTGGCTCTCCTTGAGCAGTTCTTC	CASGLALLEQFF
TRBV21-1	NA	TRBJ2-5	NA	TGTGCCAGCAGCGGATCCAGGGGCTGCGAGACCCAGTACTTC	CASSGSRGCETQYF
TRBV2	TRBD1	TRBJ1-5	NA	TGTGCCAGCGGGGACAGGCCCCAGGATCCCCAGCATTTT	CASGDRPQDPQHF
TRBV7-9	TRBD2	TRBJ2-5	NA	TGTGCCAGCAGCTTAGGTGGGACTAGCGGGAAAGAGACCCAGTACTTC	CASSLGGTSGKETQYF
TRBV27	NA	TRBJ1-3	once	TGTGCCAGCAGTCCGGAGTCTGGAAACACCATATATTTT	CASSPESGNTIYF
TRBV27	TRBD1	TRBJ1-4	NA	TGTGCCAGCAGTTTAAGGGGGACAGGGCATTTAACTAATGAAAAACTGTTTTTT	CASSLRGTGHLTNEKLFF
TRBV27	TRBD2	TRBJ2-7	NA	TGTGCCAGCAGTCCCGCTAGCGGGAGCTCCTACGAGCAGTACTTC	CASSPASGSSYEQYF
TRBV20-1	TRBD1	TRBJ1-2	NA	TGCAGTGCTAGTGATCAGGGGGGATCTGGTGGCTACACCTTC	CSASDQGGSGGYTF
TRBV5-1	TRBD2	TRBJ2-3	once	TGCGCCAGCAGCGAGACTAGCGGGATCGGTCTAACGCAGTATTTT	CASSETSGIGLTQYF
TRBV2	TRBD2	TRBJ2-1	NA	TGTGCCAGCAGGCGCCTAGCGGGAGTTGACAATGAGCAGTTCTTC	CASRRLAGVDNEQFF
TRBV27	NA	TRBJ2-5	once	TGTGCCAGCAGTTTATCGGGGCGGGAGACCCAGTACTTC	CASSLSGRETQYF
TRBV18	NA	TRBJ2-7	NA	TGTGCCAGCTCACAGGGACAAGCCTACGAGCAGTACTTC	CASSQGQAYEQYF
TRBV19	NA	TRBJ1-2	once	TGTGCCAGTAGCATGCCGGGGGGCTATGGCTACACCTTC	CASSMPGGYGYTF
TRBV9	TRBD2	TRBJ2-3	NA	TGTGCCAGCAGCGTAGGGGCTAGCGGGAGAAGCTATACGCAGTATTTT	CASSVGASGRSYTQYF
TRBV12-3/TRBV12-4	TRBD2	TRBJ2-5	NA	TGTGCCAGCAGTCTCAATAGCGGGAGAGCCCAGTACTTC	CASSLNSGRAQYF
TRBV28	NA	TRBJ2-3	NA	TGTGCCAGCAGTTTAATTGCAGTTAGCACAGATACGCAGTATTTT	CASSLIAVSTDTQYF
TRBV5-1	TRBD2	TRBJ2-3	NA	TGCGCCAGCAGCTTCCGGGGGGAGTACGCAGATACGCAGTATTTT	CASSFRGEYADTQYF
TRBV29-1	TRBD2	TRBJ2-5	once	TGCAGCGTTGCAGGAGTCGGGGGGTTCGGGTCGGAGACCCAGTACTTC	CSVAGVGGFGSETQYF
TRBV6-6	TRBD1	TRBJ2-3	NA	TGTGCCAGCAGTTACCGACAGGGGCGCACAGATACGCAGTATTTT	CASSYRQGRTDTQYF
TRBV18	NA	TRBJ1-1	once	TGTGCCAGCTCACCGGGACACCAGAACACTGAAGCTTTCTTT	CASSPGHQNTEAFF
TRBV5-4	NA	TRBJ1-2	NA	TGTGCCAGCAGTGGCCCCCAGGGTGACTATGGCTACACCTTC	CASSGPQGDYGYTF
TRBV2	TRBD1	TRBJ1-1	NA	TGTGCCAGCCTCAGCAGGGGGCGGAACACTGAAGCTTTCTTT	CASLSRGRNTEAFF
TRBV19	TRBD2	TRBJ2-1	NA	TGTGCCAGTAGTATAGCTAAGACTAGCTGGTATGAGCAGTTCTTC	CASSIAKTSWYEQFF
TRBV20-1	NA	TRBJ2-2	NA	TGCAGTGCTAGTTTGGGGGCGCCCGGGGAGCTGTTTTTT	CSASLGAPGELFF
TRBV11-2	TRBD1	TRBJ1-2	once	TGTGCCAGCAGCTCGAACCGAAGGGGGCGTGGCTACACCTTC	CASSSNRRGRGYTF
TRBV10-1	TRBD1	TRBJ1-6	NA	TGCGCAGACGAGCAGGACAGGGGCCTAACACCCCTCCACTTT	CADEQDRGLTPLHF
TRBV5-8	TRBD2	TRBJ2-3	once	TGTGCCAGCAGCTTGGGTTTTGGGCTAGCGGGAGATACGCAGTATTTT	CASSLGFGLAGDTQYF
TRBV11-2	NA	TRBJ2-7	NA	TGTGCCAGCAGCTTAGGGGGAGAAGTCAACGAGCAGTACTTC	CASSLGGEVNEQYF
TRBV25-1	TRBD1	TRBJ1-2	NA	TGTGCCAGCAGTGCAACTCAGGACAGGGGGAGATATGGCTACACCTTC	CASSATQDRGRYGYTF
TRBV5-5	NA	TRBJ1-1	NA	TGTGCCAGCAGCTTGAGGGTTGGGGAGAGTGAAGCTTTCTTT	CASSLRVGESEAFF
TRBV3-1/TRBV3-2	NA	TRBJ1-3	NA	TGTGCCAGCAGCCAAGAATCCGGGGCTGGAAACACCATATATTTT	CASSQESGAGNTIYF
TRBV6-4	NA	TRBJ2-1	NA	TGTGCCAGCAAGGATCGGGACTTACCCTACAATGAGCAGTTCTTC	CASKDRDLPYNEQFF
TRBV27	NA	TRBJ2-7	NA	TGTGCCAGCAGTTTACAGGGGCCGTTCTACGAGCAGTACTTC	CASSLQGPFYEQYF
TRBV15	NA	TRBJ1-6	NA	TGTGCCACCAGCAGAGATCTCGGGGCGGGGTTATCGCATTCACCCCTCCACTTT	CATSRDLGAGLSHSPLHF
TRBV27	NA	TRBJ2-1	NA	TGTGCCAGCAGTTACCTGAGCTCCTACAATGAGCAGTTCTTC	CASSYLSSYNEQFF
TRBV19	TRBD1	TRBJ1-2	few	TGTGCCAGTAGTATCCTCAAACAGGGGCCAGCTAACTATGGCTACACCTTC	CASSILKQGPANYGYTF
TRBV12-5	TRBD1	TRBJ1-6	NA	TGTGCTAGTGGTTTGGTAACAGGGGAAAGGGCTTATAATTCACCCCTCCACTTT	CASGLVTGERAYNSPLHF
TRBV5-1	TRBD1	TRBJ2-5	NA	TGCGCCAGCAGCCCTACAGGGGGCAAGACCCAGTACTTC	CASSPTGGKTQYF
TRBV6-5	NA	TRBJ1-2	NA	TGTGCCAGCAGACCCCCGAACCTAATCTATGGCTACACCTTC	CASRPPNLIYGYTF
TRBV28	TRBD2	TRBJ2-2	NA	TGTGCCAGCACCGACGCAACGGGAGGGTCCTACACCGGGGAGCTGTTTTTT	CASTDATGGSYTGELFF